The entry below gives a single T cell receptor (beta chain) sequence along with its context. Its specificity is unknown. This sample was taken from a study of response to subunit inactivated influenza vaccine. TCRdb reprocessed the RT-PCR reads via MiXCR and lists one record per CDR3 protein. The profile shows hundreds of thousands of distinct CDR3 sequences, approximately 13% of them singletons. Points from the study as a whole: T cells newly recruited by each seasonal influenza vaccination are few, the authors suggested.

Looked up from germline, CDR1 is LNHNV and CDR2 is YYDKDF (reference sequence). The junction had 10 bases not matched to a gene; V was cut back by 1 base and J by 6 bases. This CDR3 has 17 amino acids. Sequencing used PBMCs from blood, obtained 14 days before vaccination. The chain employs TRBV15 and TRBJ2-3; 10 bases are a match to TRBD2. The sequence was obtained from a man aged 45-65 years who received an inactivated influenza vaccine. CDR3 residues: CATSRVGRPSGGDTQYF. The CDR3 DNA follows: TGTGCCACCAGCAGAGTGGGGCGTCCTAGCGGGGGCGATACGCAGTATTTT.